This T cell receptor beta chain derives from a study of T cells in localized non-small cell lung cancer. The CDR3 is 17 amino acids. Losses at the gene ends were 2 bases for V and 4 bases for J; bases not matched to a gene: 4. Germline-derived CDR1 and CDR2 are SGDLS and YYNGEE. To note about this clone: Its antigen is unidentified.

Points from the study as a whole: Heterogeneity is still possible, as just one tumor region was sequenced.

Assay used: immunoSEQ multiplex PCR; TCRdb lists only in-frame clones, some missing. Among under 40,000 clones, approximately 81% were seen once, and the ten largest hold 35% to 40%. This material consisted of peripheral blood, taken before any cancer treatment. V is TRBV9 and J is TRBJ2-1; 15 nucleotides align to TRBD2. The TCR sequence derives from a male donor aged 60 or over with stage II squamous cell lung carcinoma. The CDR3 nucleotides read TGTGCCAGCAGCGTGGGACTAGCGGGAGGCGGATACAATGAGCAGTTCTTC. It yields the protein CASSVGLAGGGYNEQFF.